The 15 T cell receptor beta chains below all came from one sample that was sequenced in a study of T cells expressing NK-cell markers. TCRdb reanalyzed the 5' RACE reads, giving one entry per CDR3 protein sequence and no DNA. Its table lists roughly 170,000 distinct CDR3 sequences. The material sequenced was blood T cells: a sorted CD56 or NKG2C T cell subset, CD4+ or CD8+ T cells, or bulk PBMC T cells (not recorded which). The receptors shown here come from a woman aged 18 to 75 in good health.

V gene TRBV5-1 combines with J gene TRBJ2-1; as DNA is missing, the TRBD2 call by TCRdb cannot be tested. CDR3 length: 14 amino acids. Germline CDR1 is SGHRS and CDR2 is YFSETQ. The CDR3 is CASSPGLAGAVAFF.

CDR3 in amino acids: CSVVIRLVLYEQFF. The chain uses TRBV29-1 and TRBJ2-1; TCRdb gives TRBD2 as the D gene, but with no DNA this cannot be confirmed. The CDR3 totals 14 residues. CDR1 and CDR2 from the germline V gene are SQVTM and ANQGSEA.

V gene TRBV7-8 combines with J gene TRBJ2-5; without DNA, the TCRdb call of TRBD1 cannot be checked. CDR1 is SGHVS, CDR2 FQNEAQ, per germline. This CDR3 is 14 amino acids long. CDR3 protein: CASSSRGRRETQYF.

The chain combines TRBV11-2 with TRBJ2-3. Germline CDR1 reads SGHAT; CDR2 reads FQNNGV. The CDR3 length is 18 residues. The CDR3 sequence is CASSLDLTAALGTDTQYF.

V usage is TRBV5-1 and J usage is TRBJ1-1; the D call of TRBD1 rests on TCRdb alone, since no DNA is present to check it. The CDR3 runs 15 residues. Per the germline V gene, CDR1 is SGHRS and CDR2 is YFSETQ. CDR3: CASSAGTGGSTEAFF.

This chain connects TRBV5-5 to TRBJ2-7. Germline values: CDR1 SGHKS, CDR2 YYEKEE (reference sequence). The CDR3 consists of 12 residues. The chain's CDR3 is CASSFRTYEQYF.

The chain joins TRBV2 to TRBJ2-5; the D gene TCRdb calls, TRBD1, cannot be checked with no DNA. This CDR3 is built from 13 residues. CDR1 and CDR2 (germline): SNHLY, FYNNEI. CDR3 amino acids: CASSWTGPETQYF. Full variable domain (rest looked up from reference TRBV2 and TRBJ2-5): EPEVTQTPSHQVTQMGQEVILRCVPISNHLYFYWYRQILGQKVEFLVSFYNNEISEKSEIFDDQFSVERPDGSNFTLKIRSTKLEDSAMYFCASSWTGPETQYFGPGTRLLVL.

The chain is built from TRBV20-1 and TRBJ2-5; the TCRdb D gene call, TRBD1, has no DNA to confirm it. In germline, CDR1 is DFQATT, CDR2 SNEGSKA (reference sequence). The CDR3 totals 14 residues. The CDR3 loop is CSARVPGVKETQYF.

The V gene is TRBV29-1, the J gene TRBJ2-1; with no DNA, the TCRdb D assignment of TRBD1 cannot be verified. This CDR3 region has 13 residues. The germline V gene encodes CDR1 SQVTM and CDR2 ANQGSEA. The CDR3 here is CSVEAGPAFEQFF.

The J gene is TRBJ1-1, the V gene TRBV2. The CDR3 runs to 15 residues. The germline CDR1 and CDR2 sequences are SNHLY and FYNNEI. The CDR3: CASSEGAGSFTEAFF.

The rearrangement links TRBV12-3 or TRBV12-4 to TRBJ1-5; TCRdb's D gene call, TRBD1, goes unchecked for lack of DNA. The CDR3 has 15 amino acids. CDR3 protein: CASSLNDRLNQPQHF.

J is TRBJ1-1 and V is TRBV7-9. CDR3 length equals 14 residues. Germline V gene sequence: CDR1 SEHNR, CDR2 FQNEAQ (reference sequence). The CDR3 loop reads CASSLVTAGHEAFF.

The chain has TRBV20-1 and TRBJ2-1; TCRdb selects TRBD2, and the lack of DNA leaves this call unchecked. The germline gives CDR1 DFQATT, CDR2 SNEGSKA (reference sequence). The CDR3 is 15 residues long. The CDR3 is CSARADAGGINEQFF.

The chain recombines TRBV5-1 with TRBJ2-2. Germline CDR1 SGHRS, CDR2 YFSETQ. The CDR3 spans 17 residues. This chain's CDR3 is CASSFGSDAQNTGELFF.

The chain uses TRBV12-3 or TRBV12-4 and TRBJ2-3; TCRdb proposes TRBD1, but this gene call is untestable without DNA. This CDR3 is built from 14 residues. The CDR3 protein is CASSFDRGGSTQYF.